The rows below give T cell receptor beta chains drawn from one sample of a study of blood T cell repertoires in COVID-19. The repertoire was sequenced with immunoSEQ multiplex PCR; TCRdb's copy has only in-frame clones and lacks some. Found here are 150,000 to 200,000 clones, about four fifths of them singletons; the top ten hold approximately 10%. The sample was peripheral blood. These receptors were taken from a man in his fifties or sixties with active or convalescent COVID-19. Both conserved end residues are part of each CDR3. A D gene is named only where the DNA matches it firmly. Clone size is not always given. Where it is, it says once, few, many or a class for expanded clones.

TRBD2 | few | TRBJ2-4 | TRBV28 | CASTRSGRRAKNIQYF | TGTGCCAGCACTAGAAGCGGGAGGCGAGCCAAAAACATTCAGTACTTC
TRBD1 | NA | TRBJ2-2 | TRBV7-9 | CASSFRGTGENTGELFF | TGTGCCAGCAGCTTTAGAGGGACAGGGGAAAACACCGGGGAGCTGTTTTTT
TRBD1 | NA | TRBJ1-5 | TRBV28 | CASSGRTGTQPQHF | TGTGCCAGCAGTGGCCGGACAGGGACTCAGCCCCAGCATTTT
NA | NA | TRBJ1-6 | TRBV5-1 | CASSLGDDSPLHF | TGCGCCAGCAGCTTGGGAGATGATTCACCCCTCCACTTT
TRBD1 | few | TRBJ1-1 | TRBV28 | CASSLGTVEAFF | TGTGCCAGCAGCTTAGGGACAGTTGAAGCTTTCTTT
TRBD2 | NA | TRBJ2-7 | TRBV19 | CASSATSGGSYEQYF | TGTGCCAGTAGTGCGACTAGCGGCGGCTCCTACGAGCAGTACTTC
TRBD2 | NA | TRBJ2-5 | TRBV11-2 | CASSLGISGMVLETQYF | TGTGCCAGCAGCTTAGGGATTAGCGGGATGGTTTTGGAGACCCAGTACTTC
NA | NA | TRBJ2-6 | TRBV6-6 | CASIPQRSSGANVLTF | TGTGCCAGCATACCCCAGAGGTCCTCTGGGGCCAACGTCCTGACTTTC
NA | NA | TRBJ1-4 | TRBV6-1 | CASSEFRRGTQNEKLFF | TGTGCCAGCAGTGAGTTTCGACGCGGGACCCAAAATGAAAAACTGTTTTTT
NA | NA | TRBJ2-3 | TRBV18 | CASSPPSADTQYF | TGTGCCAGCTCACCACCAAGCGCAGATACGCAGTATTTT
NA | NA | TRBJ2-6 | TRBV14 | CASSLLGSSGANVLTF | TGTGCCAGCAGCCTCCTCGGTAGCTCTGGGGCCAACGTCCTGACTTTC
TRBD1 | NA | TRBJ2-7 | TRBV5-1 | CASSLSGTGDYEQYF | TGCGCCAGCAGCTTGTCGGGGACAGGGGACTACGAGCAGTACTTC
NA | NA | TRBJ1-3 | TRBV14 | CASSHQDWRNTIYF | TGTGCCAGCAGCCATCAGGACTGGAGGAACACCATATATTTT
NA | NA | TRBJ1-4 | TRBV3-1/TRBV3-2 | CASTLRGSDEKLFF | TGTGCCAGCACCTTAAGGGGGAGTGATGAAAAACTGTTTTTT
TRBD1 | NA | TRBJ1-6 | TRBV5-8 | CASSRGQGDSPLHF | TGTGCCAGCAGCAGGGGACAGGGTGATTCACCCCTCCACTTT
TRBD1 | NA | TRBJ1-6 | TRBV4-1 | CASSLNQGGDRGSPLHF | TGCGCCAGCAGCCTCAATCAAGGTGGGGACAGGGGATCACCCCTCCACTTT
NA | NA | TRBJ1-3 | TRBV2 | CASSSQTSSGNTIYF | TGTGCCAGCAGCTCACAGACCAGCTCTGGAAACACCATATATTTT
NA | few | TRBJ2-3 | TRBV7-3 | CASSLTPTGYTDTQYF | TGTGCCAGCAGCTTAACCCCCACGGGGTACACAGATACGCAGTATTTT
TRBD2 | NA | TRBJ2-1 | TRBV28 | CASSLVAGATSYNEQFF | TGTGCCAGCAGTTTAGTAGCGGGAGCGACCTCCTACAATGAGCAGTTCTTC
TRBD1 | NA | TRBJ1-2 | TRBV6-5 | CASSTDLTGGKGYTF | TGTGCCAGCAGTACCGATTTGACAGGGGGGAAGGGCTACACCTTC
NA | NA | TRBJ1-5 | TRBV7-8 | CASSLATGLYSNQPQHF | TGTGCCAGCAGCTTGGCGACAGGCCTCTATAGCAATCAGCCCCAGCATTTT
NA | NA | TRBJ1-6 | TRBV3-1/TRBV3-2 | CASSQGRQHSPLHF | TGTGCCAGCAGCCAAGGCAGACAGCATTCACCCCTCCACTTT
NA | NA | TRBJ1-1 | TRBV5-8 | CASSFRRTAEAFF | TGTGCCAGCAGCTTTCGGAGAACGGCTGAAGCTTTCTTT
NA | once | TRBJ2-1 | TRBV28 | CASSFPLGEQFF | TGTGCCAGCAGTTTCCCCCTCGGTGAGCAGTTCTTC
TRBD1 | NA | TRBJ1-5 | TRBV6-5 | CASSGLGGGQRQHF | TGTGCCAGTTCAGGGCTTGGAGGGGGCCAGCGGCAGCATTTT
NA | NA | TRBJ1-5 | TRBV24-1 | CATQAFRGQPQHF | TGTGCCACCCAGGCGTTTCGTGGTCAGCCCCAGCATTTT
NA | few | TRBJ1-1 | TRBV3-1/TRBV3-2 | CASSPRAFF | TGTGCCAGCAGCCCCCGGGCTTTCTTT
TRBD1 | NA | TRBJ1-2 | TRBV24-1 | CATSDLEVDRGDYYGYTF | TGTGCCACCAGTGATTTGGAGGTCGACAGGGGAGATTACTATGGCTACACCTTC
TRBD1 | few | TRBJ1-1 | TRBV5-1 | CASTRTGGTEAFF | TGCGCCAGCACCCGGACAGGGGGCACTGAAGCTTTCTTT
TRBD2 | NA | TRBJ2-1 | TRBV3-1/TRBV3-2 | CASSQDSSGHNEQFF | TGTGCCAGCAGCCAAGATTCTAGCGGACACAATGAGCAGTTCTTC
TRBD1 | few | TRBJ2-7 | TRBV6-1 | CASSGSLTGSSYEQYF | TGTGCCAGCAGTGGGTCCCTGACAGGGAGCTCCTACGAGCAGTACTTC
NA | NA | TRBJ2-7 | TRBV21-1 | CASSKAQFSGRGPYEQYF | TGTGCCAGCAGCAAAGCGCAGTTTAGCGGGAGGGGCCCCTACGAGCAGTACTTC
NA | NA | TRBJ1-5 | TRBV19 | CASSIAGRYSNQPQHF | TGTGCCAGTAGTATAGCTGGCAGGTATAGCAATCAGCCCCAGCATTTT
TRBD1 | NA | TRBJ1-6 | TRBV6-5 | CASTRSTGSVAPLHF | TGTGCCAGCACCCGATCGACAGGGTCAGTAGCTCCCCTCCACTTT
TRBD2 | NA | TRBJ2-3 | TRBV28 | CATEERDGTDTQYF | TGTGCCACCGAAGAGCGGGACGGCACAGATACGCAGTATTTT
TRBD2 | NA | TRBJ2-1 | TRBV2 | CASGTGLAGDNEQFF | TGTGCCAGCGGGACAGGACTAGCGGGAGACAATGAGCAGTTCTTC
NA | NA | TRBJ2-1 | TRBV6-5 | CASTPQGGHEQFF | TGTGCCAGCACCCCCCAGGGTGGGCATGAGCAGTTCTTC
TRBD1 | once | TRBJ1-5 | TRBV19 | CASSPRDRGRQPQHF | TGTGCCAGTAGTCCCCGGGACAGGGGGCGTCAGCCCCAGCATTTT
TRBD1 | NA | TRBJ2-7 | TRBV15 | CATSRTGTGGYEQYF | TGTGCCACCAGCAGAACCGGGACAGGGGGCTACGAGCAGTACTTC
TRBD1 | NA | TRBJ2-7 | TRBV5-4 | CASRPDRGPYEQYF | TGTGCCAGCAGGCCGGACAGGGGGCCCTACGAGCAGTACTTC
NA | NA | TRBJ1-1 | TRBV7-8 | CASSSRQDLNTEAFF | TGTGCCAGCAGCTCGAGACAGGACCTGAACACTGAAGCTTTCTTT
TRBD2 | once | TRBJ2-7 | TRBV5-1 | CASSGTSGVHYEQYF | TGCGCCAGCAGCGGGACTAGCGGGGTCCACTACGAGCAGTACTTC
NA | NA | TRBJ2-7 | TRBV28 | CASTLGQSAYEQYF | TGTGCCAGCACTCTGGGGCAGTCTGCCTACGAGCAGTACTTC
TRBD2 | NA | TRBJ2-1 | TRBV4-1 | CASSQESTSGYNEQFF | TGCGCCAGCAGCCAAGAGTCGACTAGCGGTTACAATGAGCAGTTCTTC
NA | NA | TRBJ2-1 | TRBV3-1/TRBV3-2 | CASSRGTGKNEQFF | TGTGCCAGCAGCCGAGGGACTGGTAAAAATGAGCAGTTCTTC
NA | NA | TRBJ2-7 | TRBV7-9 | CASSLVQGGQYF | TGTGCCAGCAGCCTCGTCCAGGGCGGGCAGTACTTC
NA | NA | TRBJ2-2 | TRBV27 | CASSFRTGELFF | TGTGCCAGCAGTTTCCGGACCGGGGAGCTGTTTTTT
TRBD1 | once | TRBJ1-1 | TRBV5-4 | CASSLSIRGGSEAFF | TGTGCCAGCAGCTTGTCAATCCGAGGGGGCTCCGAAGCTTTCTTT
NA | NA | TRBJ1-2 | TRBV20-1 | CSASAGLGNGYTF | TGCAGTGCTAGTGCAGGGTTGGGAAATGGCTACACCTTC